Described below is a single TCR beta chain sequence and its context. This sample was included in a study of blood T cell repertoires in COVID-19. Study at large: From the United States, Italy and Spain came samples of acute and convalescent COVID-19. PBMCs, B-cell-depleted T cells, or T cells were the source of the cDNA or gDNA that made up the material.

The V and J ends lost 0 bases and 2 bases, in that order; junction bases with no gene match: 19. This CDR3 has 23 residues. Per germline, CDR1 LGHDT and CDR2 YNNKEL (reference sequence). Assay: immunoSEQ multiplex PCR; the TCRdb copy retains only in-frame clones and omits some. The profile shows more than 60,000 clones, around 85% of them singletons. The sequence came from an elderly woman with active or convalescent COVID-19. This rearrangement joins TRBV3-1 (or the pseudogene TRBV3-2) to TRBJ2-3; TRBD2 agrees at 14 bases. Sequencing was performed on peripheral blood. The CDR3 DNA follows: TGTGCCAGCAGCCAAGATCTTTGGCCGGGACTAGCGGGAGAAGGGGGGCACACAGATACGCAGTATTTT. It is translated as CASSQDLWPGLAGEGGHTDTQYF.